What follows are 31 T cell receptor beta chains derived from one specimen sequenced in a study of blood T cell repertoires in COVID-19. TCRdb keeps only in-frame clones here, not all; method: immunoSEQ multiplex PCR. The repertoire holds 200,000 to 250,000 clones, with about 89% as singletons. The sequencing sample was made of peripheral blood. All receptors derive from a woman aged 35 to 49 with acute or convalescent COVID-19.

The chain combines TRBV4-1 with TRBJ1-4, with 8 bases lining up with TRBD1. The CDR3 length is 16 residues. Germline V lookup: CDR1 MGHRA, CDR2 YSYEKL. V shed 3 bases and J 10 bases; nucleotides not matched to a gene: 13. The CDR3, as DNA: TGCGCCAGCAGCCAGGAGGGACAGGCTAAGGGCGGAAAACTGTTTTTT. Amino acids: CASSQEGQAKGGKLFF.

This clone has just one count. This chain's CDR3 is CASSLTGGTEAFF. In DNA form, the CDR3 reads TGTGCCAGCAGTCTTACAGGGGGCACTGAAGCTTTCTTT. This chain uses TRBV6-5 with TRBJ1-1, with 8 bases that match TRBD1. CDR1 MNHEY and CDR2 SVGAGI come from the germline V gene. J was trimmed by 4 bases and V by 5 bases; bases with no gene match: 3. CDR3 length equals 13 residues.

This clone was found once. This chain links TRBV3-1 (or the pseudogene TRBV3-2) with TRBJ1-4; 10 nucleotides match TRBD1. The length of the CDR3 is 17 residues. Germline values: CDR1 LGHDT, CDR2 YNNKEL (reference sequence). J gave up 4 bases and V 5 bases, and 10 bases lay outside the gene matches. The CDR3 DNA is TGTGCCAGCAGCGCCACAGACAGGGGGCTGAGTAATGAAAAACTGTTTTTT. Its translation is CASSATDRGLSNEKLFF.

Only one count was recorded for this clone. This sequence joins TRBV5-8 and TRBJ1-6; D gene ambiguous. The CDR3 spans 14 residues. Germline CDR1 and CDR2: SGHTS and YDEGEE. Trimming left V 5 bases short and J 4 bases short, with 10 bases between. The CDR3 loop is CASRPPHYNSPLHF. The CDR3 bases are TGTGCCAGCAGACCCCCACATTATAATTCACCCCTCCACTTT.

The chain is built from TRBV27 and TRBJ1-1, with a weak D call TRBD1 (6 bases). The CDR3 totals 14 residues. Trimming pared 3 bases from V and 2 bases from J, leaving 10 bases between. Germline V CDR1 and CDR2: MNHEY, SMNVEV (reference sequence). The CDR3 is CASSLGHPNTEAFF. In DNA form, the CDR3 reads TGTGCCAGCAGTTTGGGACATCCAAACACTGAAGCTTTCTTT.

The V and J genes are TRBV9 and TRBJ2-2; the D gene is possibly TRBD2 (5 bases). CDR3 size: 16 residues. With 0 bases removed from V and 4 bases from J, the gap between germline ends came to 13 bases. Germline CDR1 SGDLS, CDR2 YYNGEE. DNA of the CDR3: TGTGCCAGCAGCGTAGTCGGCGGGTCCTCCACCGGGGAGCTGTTTTTT. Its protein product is CASSVVGGSSTGELFF.

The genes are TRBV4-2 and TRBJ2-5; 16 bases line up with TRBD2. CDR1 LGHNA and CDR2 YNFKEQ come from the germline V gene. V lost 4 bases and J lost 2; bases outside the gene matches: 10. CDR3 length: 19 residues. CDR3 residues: CASSPVGLAGGPGQETQYF. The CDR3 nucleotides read TGTGCCAGCAGCCCCGTGGGACTAGCGGGGGGGCCCGGGCAAGAGACCCAGTACTTC.

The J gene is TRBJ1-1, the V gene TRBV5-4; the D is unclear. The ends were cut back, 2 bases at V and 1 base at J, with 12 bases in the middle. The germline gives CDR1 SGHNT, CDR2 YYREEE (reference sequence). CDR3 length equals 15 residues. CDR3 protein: CASSFTGRRNTEAFF. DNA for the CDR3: TGTGCCAGCAGCTTTACGGGGAGGAGGAACACTGAAGCTTTCTTT.

In DNA form, the CDR3 reads TGTGCCAGCAGCTTGGGGACTAGCAGTTGGGATACGCAGTATTTT. Its protein is CASSLGTSSWDTQYF. The V and J genes are TRBV5-8 and TRBJ2-3; 8 positions match TRBD2. This CDR3 has 15 amino acids. Germline loops: CDR1 SGHTS, CDR2 YDEGEE. J lost 6 bases, V lost 0 bases, and 6 bases had no gene match.

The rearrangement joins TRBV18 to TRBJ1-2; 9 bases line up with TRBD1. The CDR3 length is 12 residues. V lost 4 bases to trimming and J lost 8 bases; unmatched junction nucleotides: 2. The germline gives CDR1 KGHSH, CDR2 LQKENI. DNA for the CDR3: TGTGCCAGCTCACGGGACAGGGAGGGCTACACCTTC. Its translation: CASSRDREGYTF. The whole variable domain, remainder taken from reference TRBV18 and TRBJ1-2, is NAGVMQNPRHLVRRRGQEARLRCSPMKGHSHVYWYRQLPEEGLKFMVYLQKENIIDESGMPKERFSAEFPKEGPSILRIQQVVRGDSAAYFCASSRDREGYTFGSGTRLTVV.

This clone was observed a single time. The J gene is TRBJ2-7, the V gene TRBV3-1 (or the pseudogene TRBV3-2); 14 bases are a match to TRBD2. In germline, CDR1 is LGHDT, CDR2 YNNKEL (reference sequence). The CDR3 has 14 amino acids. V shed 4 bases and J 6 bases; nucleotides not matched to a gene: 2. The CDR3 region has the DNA TGTGCCAGCAGCCCGGGACTAGCGGGGGTCGAGCAGTACGTC. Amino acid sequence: CASSPGLAGVEQYV.

As DNA, the CDR3 is TGTGCCAGCTCAGGTGACAGCAACACTGAAGCTTTCTTT. Translated: CASSGDSNTEAFF. The rearrangement links TRBV18 to TRBJ1-1; D is possibly TRBD1 (5 bases). The CDR3 consists of 13 residues. Per germline, CDR1 KGHSH and CDR2 LQKENI. Trimming removed 5 bases from V and 2 bases from J, with 9 bases in between. The whole variable domain, remainder taken from reference TRBV18 and TRBJ1-1, is NAGVMQNPRHLVRRRGQEARLRCSPMKGHSHVYWYRQLPEEGLKFMVYLQKENIIDESGMPKERFSAEFPKEGPSILRIQQVVRGDSAAYFCASSGDSNTEAFFGQGTRLTVV.

The DNA of the CDR3 is TGCGCCAGCAGCCGAGCGGGGGACAACGAGCAGTACGTC. Translated, it gives CASSRAGDNEQYV. V usage is TRBV5-1 and J usage is TRBJ2-7, with 8 bases identical to TRBD2. Germline-derived CDR1 and CDR2 are SGHRS and YFSETQ. The CDR3 is 13 residues long. V shed 4 bases, J shed 5 bases, and the junction held 5 bases outside the gene matches.

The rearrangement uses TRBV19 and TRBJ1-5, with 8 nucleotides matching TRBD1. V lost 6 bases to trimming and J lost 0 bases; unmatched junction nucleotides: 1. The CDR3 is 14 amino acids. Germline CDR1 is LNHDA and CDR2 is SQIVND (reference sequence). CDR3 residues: CASRDRVSNQPQHF. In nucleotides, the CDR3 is TGTGCCAGTAGGGACAGGGTTAGCAATCAGCCCCAGCATTTT.

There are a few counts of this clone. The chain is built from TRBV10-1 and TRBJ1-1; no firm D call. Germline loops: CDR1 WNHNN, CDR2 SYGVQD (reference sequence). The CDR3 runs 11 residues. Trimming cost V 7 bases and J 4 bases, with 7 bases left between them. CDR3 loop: CASNVSTEAFF. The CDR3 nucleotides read TGCGCCAGCAATGTGAGCACTGAAGCTTTCTTT.

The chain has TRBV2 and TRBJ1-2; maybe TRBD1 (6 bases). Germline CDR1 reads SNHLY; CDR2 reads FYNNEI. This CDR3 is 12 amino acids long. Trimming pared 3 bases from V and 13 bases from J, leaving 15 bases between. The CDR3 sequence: CASSDRDKGSTF. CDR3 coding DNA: TGTGCCAGCAGTGACCGGGACAAGGGGAGCACCTTC.

The CDR3 region is CASSLAQSPLHF. The CDR3 DNA sequence: TGTGCCAGCAGCTTAGCTCAGTCACCCCTCCACTTT. This chain links TRBV7-9 with TRBJ1-6; D not certain. Per the germline V gene, CDR1 is SEHNR and CDR2 is FQNEAQ (reference sequence). This CDR3 comprises 12 residues. Trimming pared 0 bases from V and 10 bases from J, leaving 4 bases between.

CDR3 sequence (DNA): TGTGCCAGCAGCGTAGCCCCGGGTACGGGCTACACCTTC. Protein product: CASSVAPGTGYTF. The chain is built from TRBV9 and TRBJ1-2; D remains ambiguous. The CDR3 is 13 amino acids. Germline CDR1 reads SGDLS; CDR2 reads YYNGEE. The ends were cut back, 0 bases at V and 8 bases at J, with 11 bases in the middle.

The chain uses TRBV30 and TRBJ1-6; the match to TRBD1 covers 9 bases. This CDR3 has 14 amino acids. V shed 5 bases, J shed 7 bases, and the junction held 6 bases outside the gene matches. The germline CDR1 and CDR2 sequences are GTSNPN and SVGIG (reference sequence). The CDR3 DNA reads TGTGCCTGGGATTCAGGACAGGGGAATTCACCCCTCCACTTT. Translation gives CAWDSGQGNSPLHF.

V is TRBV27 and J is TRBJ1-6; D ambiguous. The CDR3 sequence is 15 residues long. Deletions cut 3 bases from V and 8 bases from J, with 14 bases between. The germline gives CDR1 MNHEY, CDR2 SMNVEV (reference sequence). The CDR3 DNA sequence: TGTGCCAGCAGTTTCGATCGAGGGAATGATTCACCCCTCCACTTT. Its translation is CASSFDRGNDSPLHF.

The CDR3 bases are TGTGCCAGCTCAGGGGACGGCTATGGCTACACCTTC. Its protein product is CASSGDGYGYTF. The chain recombines TRBV2 with TRBJ1-2; weak D call: TRBD1 (6 bases). This CDR3 has 12 amino acids. Germline V gene sequence: CDR1 SNHLY, CDR2 FYNNEI. Trimming removed 8 bases from V and 4 bases from J, with 11 bases in between.

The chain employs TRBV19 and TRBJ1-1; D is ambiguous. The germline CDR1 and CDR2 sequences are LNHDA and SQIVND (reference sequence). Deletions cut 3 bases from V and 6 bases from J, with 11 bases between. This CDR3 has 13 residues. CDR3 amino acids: CASSIGFNPEAFF. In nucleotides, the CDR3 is TGTGCCAGTAGTATCGGTTTCAATCCTGAAGCTTTCTTT. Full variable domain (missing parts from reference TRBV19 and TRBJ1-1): DGGITQSPKYLFRKEGQNVTLSCEQNLNHDAMYWYRQDPGQGLRLIYYSQIVNDFQKGDIAEGYSVSREKKESFPLTVTSAQKNPTAFYLCASSIGFNPEAFFGQGTRLTVV.

The CDR3 is CASSESVVSGFGGYTF. The CDR3 DNA follows: TGTGCCAGCAGTGAAAGTGTAGTGTCGGGTTTTGGTGGCTACACCTTC. The V call is TRBV2, the J call TRBJ1-2; D unresolved. The CDR3 sequence is 16 residues long. Per germline, CDR1 SNHLY and CDR2 FYNNEI. The ends were cut back, 2 bases at V and 7 bases at J, with 20 bases in the middle.

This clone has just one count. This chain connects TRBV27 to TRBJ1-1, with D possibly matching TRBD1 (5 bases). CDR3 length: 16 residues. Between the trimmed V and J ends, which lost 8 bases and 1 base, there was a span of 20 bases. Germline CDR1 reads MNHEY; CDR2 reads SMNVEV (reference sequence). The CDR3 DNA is TGTGCCAGCCCGAGGGTCCCCTACGGGGGGAACACTGAAGCTTTCTTT. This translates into CASPRVPYGGNTEAFF.

The CDR3 DNA reads TGTGCCAGCTCGGACAGCTCGAAAGAGACCCAGTACTTC. Translated, it gives CASSDSSKETQYF. The chain employs TRBV19 and TRBJ2-5, with D possibly TRBD1 on 6 matching bases. In germline, CDR1 is LNHDA, CDR2 SQIVND (reference sequence). The CDR3 is 13 residues long. Trimming left V 9 bases short and J 3 bases short, with 14 bases between.

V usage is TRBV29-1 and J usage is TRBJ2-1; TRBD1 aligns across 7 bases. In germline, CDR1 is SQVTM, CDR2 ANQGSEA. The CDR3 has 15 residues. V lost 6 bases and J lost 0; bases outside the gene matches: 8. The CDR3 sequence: CSVKPGQSSYNEQFF. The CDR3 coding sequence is TGCAGCGTGAAACCGGGACAGAGCTCCTACAATGAGCAGTTCTTC.

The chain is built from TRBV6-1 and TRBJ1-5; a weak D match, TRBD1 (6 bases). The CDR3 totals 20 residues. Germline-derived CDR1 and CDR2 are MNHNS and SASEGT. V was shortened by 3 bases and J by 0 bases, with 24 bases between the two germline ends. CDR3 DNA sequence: TGTGCCAGCAGTGACCCACAGGGATTTGGCCCTCGGATTAGCAATCAGCCCCAGCATTTT. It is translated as CASSDPQGFGPRISNQPQHF.

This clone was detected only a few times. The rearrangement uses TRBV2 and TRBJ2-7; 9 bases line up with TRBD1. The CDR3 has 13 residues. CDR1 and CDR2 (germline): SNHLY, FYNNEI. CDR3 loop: CASSDSTGQGKEV. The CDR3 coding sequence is TGTGCCAGCAGCGACTCGACCGGACAGGGGAAAGAGGTC.

The CDR3 bases are TGCGCCAGCAGTGACCCGACAGCTAGCAATCAGCCCCAGCATTTT. Amino acids: CASSDPTASNQPQHF. V is TRBV10-2 and J is TRBJ1-5; TRBD1 is a possible D gene (5 bases). Germline lookup yields CDR1 WSHSY and CDR2 SAAADI. This CDR3 contains 15 residues. Trimming cost V 3 bases and J 0 bases, with 9 bases left between them.

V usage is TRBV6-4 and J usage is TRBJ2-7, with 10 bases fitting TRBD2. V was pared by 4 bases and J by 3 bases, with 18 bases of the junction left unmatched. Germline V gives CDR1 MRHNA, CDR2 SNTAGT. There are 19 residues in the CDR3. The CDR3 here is CASSAARRAGGICGYEQYV. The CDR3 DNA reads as TGTGCCAGCAGTGCCGCCCGGAGAGCGGGGGGGATTTGTGGCTACGAGCAGTACGTC.

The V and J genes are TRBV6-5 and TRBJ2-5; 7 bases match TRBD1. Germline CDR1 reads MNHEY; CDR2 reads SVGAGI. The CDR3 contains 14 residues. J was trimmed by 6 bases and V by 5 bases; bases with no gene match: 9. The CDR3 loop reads CASSLPDRVQTQYF. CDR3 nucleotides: TGTGCCAGCAGTCTCCCAGACAGGGTTCAGACCCAGTACTTC.